This T cell receptor (beta chain) was captured in a study of T-cell reconstitution after alpha-beta-depleted transplantation in children. There are 15 residues in the CDR3. The germline CDR1 and CDR2 sequences are MGHDK and SYGVNS. V lost 3 bases and J lost 5, with 16 bases in between. Unique molecular identifiers were built into the TCRbeta library. In TCRdb, the PCR reads were re-called with MiXCR into one record per CDR3 protein. Here the sample spans approximately 510,000 distinct CDR3 sequences, 18% being singletons. This chain links TRBV25-1 with TRBJ2-5; tentatively, D is TRBD2 (6 bases). The clonotype was recovered from a human donor who donated a stem cell graft to a child with acute lymphoblastic leukemia. This specimen was PBMCs from the stem cell graft donor, taken from the stem cell graft. CDR3 region: CASSEKRGTAETQYF. CDR3 in DNA: TGTGCCAGCAGTGAGAAACGCGGGACCGCGGAGACCCAGTACTTC.